Listed below are T cell receptor beta chains from one sample, sequenced in a study of response to subunit inactivated influenza vaccine. MiXCR was run by TCRdb on the RT-PCR reads, yielding one entry per CDR3 protein. The table includes 650,000 to 850,000 distinct CDR3 sequences, approximately 15% detected once. Sequencing was performed on PBMCs from blood, taken 14 to 15 days before vaccination. All receptors come from a middle-aged man who received an inactivated influenza vaccine. CDR3s include the opening cysteine and the closing phenylalanine or tryptophan. The D gene is left open where the match is weak. Not every row has a clone size; where given, it reads once, few, many or a size class.

TGCGCCAGCAGCTTGGACTCCGGGACTAGCTGGCCTACGCAGTATTTT CASSLDSGTSWPTQYF 16 NA TRBJ2-3 TRBV5-1 TRBD2
TGCAGCGTTGTATTGGGTAGCGGGGGCGGTGAGACCCAGTACTTC CSVVLGSGGGETQYF 15 few TRBJ2-5 TRBV29-1 TRBD2
TGCAGTGCCCAGGCCCCGGCTAACTATGGCTACACCTTC CSAQAPANYGYTF 13 many TRBJ1-2 TRBV20-1 NA
TGTGCCAGCAGTTGGAAGATCACAGATACGCAGTATTTT CASSWKITDTQYF 13 few TRBJ2-3 TRBV6-6 NA
TGCGCCAGCAGCCGGAACAGGGGAAGCGGACAGCCCCAGCATTTT CASSRNRGSGQPQHF 15 many TRBJ1-5 TRBV4-3 TRBD1
TGTGCCAGCACCTTAGCGGGGGCAGGCGATCAGCCCCAGCATTTT CASTLAGAGDQPQHF 15 few TRBJ1-5 TRBV12-3/TRBV12-4 NA
TGTGCCACCCAATTGCGGGCCAACAATGAGCAGTTCTTC CATQLRANNEQFF 13 many TRBJ2-1 TRBV28 NA
TGTGCCAGCAGCATCCCAGGGTCCGGGAGGGAGTTCTTC CASSIPGSGREFF 13 NA TRBJ2-1 TRBV11-2 TRBD2
TGCAGTGCTAGTCGGGTTATCAATGAGCAGTTCTTC CSASRVINEQFF 12 NA TRBJ2-1 TRBV20-1 NA
TGTGCCAGCAGCTCACCGGGACTACCTTGGGATGAGCAGTTCTTC CASSSPGLPWDEQFF 15 many TRBJ2-1 TRBV7-9 TRBD2
TGTGCCAGCAGTCCTCTAGGGGGGCGGACCGGGGAGCTGTTTTTT CASSPLGGRTGELFF 15 NA TRBJ2-2 TRBV28 NA
TGTGCCAGCAGTTTAGAAGCATCGGGTAACTATGGCTACACCTTC CASSLEASGNYGYTF 15 NA TRBJ1-2 TRBV12-3/TRBV12-4 NA
TGCAGTGCTAGAGCTTTGACCCGAAACACCGGGGAGCTGTTTTTT CSARALTRNTGELFF 15 NA TRBJ2-2 TRBV20-1 NA
TGCAGCGCCGGACAGGCAAATGAAAAACTGTCTTTT CSAGQANEKLSF 12 NA TRBJ1-4 TRBV29-1 TRBD1
TGCAGCGTCCACACAGGGGAGGGTGTGACCCAGTACTTC CSVHTGEGVTQYF 13 many TRBJ2-5 TRBV29-1 NA
TGCAGCGTTGAATCCGGGAGGTTAGATACGCAGTATTTT CSVESGRLDTQYF 13 few TRBJ2-3 TRBV29-1 TRBD2
TGCAGCGTTGAGTACTCCCTCAAATACAATGAGCAGTTCTTC CSVEYSLKYNEQFF 14 NA TRBJ2-1 TRBV29-1 NA
TGCGCCAGCAGCTCCCCCGGGGGGGAAAACATTCAGGACTTC CASSSPGGENIQDF 14 NA TRBJ2-4 TRBV5-1 TRBD2
TGTGCCAGCAGCCCCGCCGGGGGGGATACGCAGTATTTT CASSPAGGDTQYF 13 few TRBJ2-3 TRBV12-3/TRBV12-4 TRBD2
TGTGCCAGCAGCATAGACGCTCACACGCAGTATTTT CASSIDAHTQYF 12 NA TRBJ2-3 TRBV7-9 NA
TGTGCCAGCAGTCCTGGGTGGCAGAAGAATAAGGGGGAGCTGTTTTTT CASSPGWQKNKGELFF 16 few TRBJ2-2 TRBV27 NA
TGTGCCAGCAGACCCGTCAGGGGATCAGGGATGACTGAAGCTTTCTTT CASRPVRGSGMTEAFF 16 NA TRBJ1-1 TRBV12-3/TRBV12-4 NA
TGTGCCAGCACCCTAACAGGGTTCCCCCAATGGGAGCAGTTCTTC CASTLTGFPQWEQFF 15 few TRBJ2-1 TRBV6-1 NA